This is a list of T cell receptor beta chains from one sample in a study of graft-versus-host responses after intestinal transplantation. The method was immunoSEQ multiplex PCR; TCRdb's version includes in-frame clones alone and lacks a portion of them. The sample includes almost 15,000 clones, around 67% of them seen just once. The sample in question was ileum tissue, obtained around 640 days after intestinal transplantation. These receptors were obtained from a human patient who received an intestinal transplant, so some T cells may come from the graft donor. The CDR3 runs from the conserved cysteine through the conserved F or W. D genes are given only for firm matches. Some rows mark clone size as missing; the rest say once, few, many or name a class of expanded clone.

>TRBV11-2|TRBJ2-3|-|-
CASRQVLDTQYF
TGTGCCAGCAGGCAGGTGTTGGATACGCAGTATTTT
>TRBV18|TRBJ1-2|-|TRBD1
CASSLRRPDRGGNYGYTF
TGTGCCAGCTCCCTGCGACGCCCGGACAGGGGAGGAAACTATGGCTACACCTTC
>TRBV30|TRBJ1-1|-|TRBD1
CAWGTGLNTEAFF
TGTGCCTGGGGGACAGGATTGAACACTGAAGCTTTCTTT
>TRBV19|TRBJ2-3|-|-
CASSPSTDTQYF
TGTGCCAGTAGCCCTAGCACAGATACGCAGTATTTT
>TRBV14|TRBJ2-7|-|TRBD2
CASSLVAGYEQYF
TGTGCCAGCAGCCTGGTAGCGGGGTACGAGCAGTACTTC
>TRBV7-2|TRBJ1-4|-|TRBD1
CASSLKTGLSNEKLFF
TGTGCCAGCAGCTTAAAGACAGGGCTATCTAATGAAAAACTGTTTTTT
>TRBV6-1|TRBJ2-7|-|TRBD1
CASEPGQGAREQYF
TGTGCCAGCGAACCGGGACAGGGGGCGAGAGAGCAGTACTTC
>TRBV7-2|TRBJ2-1|few|TRBD1
CASRVATGYGNEQFF
TGTGCCAGCAGGGTGGCGACAGGGTATGGCAATGAGCAGTTCTTC
>TRBV6-6|TRBJ2-7|once|-
CASSSGTLYEQYF
TGTGCCAGCAGTTCCGGGACACTCTACGAGCAGTACTTC
>TRBV6-5|TRBJ2-5|-|TRBD2
CASKAGGQETQYF
TGTGCCAGCAAAGCGGGGGGTCAAGAGACCCAGTACTTC
>TRBV6-5|TRBJ2-7|-|-
CASGRGDEQYF
TGTGCCAGCGGGCGGGGCGACGAGCAGTACTTC
>TRBV6-5|TRBJ2-7|-|-
CASSYPYSGIYEQYF
TGTGCCAGCAGTTACCCCTATTCAGGAATCTACGAGCAGTACTTC
>TRBV7-9|TRBJ1-2|few|-
CASLPVGGAGWYGYTF
TGTGCCAGCCTTCCTGTTGGGGGGGCTGGATGGTATGGCTACACCTTC